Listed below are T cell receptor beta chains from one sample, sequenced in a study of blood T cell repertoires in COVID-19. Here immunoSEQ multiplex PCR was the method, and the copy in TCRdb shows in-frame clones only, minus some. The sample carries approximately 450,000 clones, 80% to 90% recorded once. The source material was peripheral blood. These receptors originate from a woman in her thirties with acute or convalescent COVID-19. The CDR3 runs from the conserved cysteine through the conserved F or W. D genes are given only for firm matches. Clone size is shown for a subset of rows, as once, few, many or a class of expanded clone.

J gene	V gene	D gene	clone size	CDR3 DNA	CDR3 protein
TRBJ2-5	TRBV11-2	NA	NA	TGTGCCAGCAATAGGAGGCAGCAAGAGACCCAGTACTTC	CASNRRQQETQYF
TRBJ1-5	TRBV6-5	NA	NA	TGTGCCAGCAGCGCCGGGTCTTATAGCAATCAGCCCCAGCATTTT	CASSAGSYSNQPQHF
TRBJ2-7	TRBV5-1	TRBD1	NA	TGCGCCAGCAGTAGGACAGGCGCCTACGAGCAGTACTTC	CASSRTGAYEQYF
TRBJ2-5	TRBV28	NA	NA	TGTGCCAGCAGTCCGGTTTGGGGGCGGAGGAGAGAGACCCAGTACTTC	CASSPVWGRRRETQYF
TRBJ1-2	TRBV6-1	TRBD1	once	TGTGCCAGCAGTGAAAGGGACAGGGGGGCCTTTGGCTACACCTTC	CASSERDRGAFGYTF
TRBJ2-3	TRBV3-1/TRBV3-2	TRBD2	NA	TGTGCCAGCAGCCAGGGGACTAGCGGGGGACCCTCTAGCACAGATACGCAGTATTTT	CASSQGTSGGPSSTDTQYF
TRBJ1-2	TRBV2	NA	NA	TGTGCCAGCAGGCAGGGTGCTAACTATGGCTACACCTTC	CASRQGANYGYTF
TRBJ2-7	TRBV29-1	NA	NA	TGCAGCGTTGCTCTAAACTACGAGCAGTACTTC	CSVALNYEQYF
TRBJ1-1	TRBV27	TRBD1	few	TGTGCCAGCAGTTTGTCCGGCGACAGGGCGAACACTGAAGCTTTCTTT	CASSLSGDRANTEAFF
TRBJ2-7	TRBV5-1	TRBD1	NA	TGCGCCAGCAGCCCGGGGACAGGATACTACGAGCAGTACTTC	CASSPGTGYYEQYF
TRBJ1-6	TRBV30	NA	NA	TGTGCCTGGAGCGGAGGCCGCTATAATTCACCCCTCCACTTT	CAWSGGRYNSPLHF
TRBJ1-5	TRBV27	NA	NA	TGTGCCACCCGAGCCGGGGTAAACAATCAGCCCCAGCATTTT	CATRAGVNNQPQHF
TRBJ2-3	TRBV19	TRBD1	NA	TGTGCCAGTAGTACTAGGGGGCGTGTAGACACAGATACGCAGTATTTT	CASSTRGRVDTDTQYF
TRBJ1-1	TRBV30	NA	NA	TGTGCCTGGAGTGATAGGGGGACGAGAATTTTGGGCACTGAAGCTTTCTTT	CAWSDRGTRILGTEAFF
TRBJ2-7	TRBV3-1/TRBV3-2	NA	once	TGTGCCAGCAGCCAAGTTATGAGAACCTACGAGCAGTACTTC	CASSQVMRTYEQYF
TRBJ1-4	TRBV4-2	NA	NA	TGTGCCAGCAGCCAAGATACAGCAACTAATGAAAAACTGTTTTTT	CASSQDTATNEKLFF
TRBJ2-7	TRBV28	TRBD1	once	TGTGCCAGCAGTCCACCGGGACAGCGAAACTACGAGCAGTACTTC	CASSPPGQRNYEQYF
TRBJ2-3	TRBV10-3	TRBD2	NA	TGTGCCATCAGTCCTTTAGCGGGGGAATACACAGATACGCAGTATTTT	CAISPLAGEYTDTQYF